One sample yielded the 29 T cell receptor beta chains listed below, sequenced in a study of T cell repertoires and Cas9 in healthy adults. Data came from immunoSEQ multiplex PCR; TCRdb stores just in-frame clones and leaves some out. The sample yields 20,000 to 25,000 clones, around 90% seen once. Material: CD4+ effector T cells (CD127+, CD25-, CD137-, CD154-) from PBMCs; culture status not recorded. The source is a human donor in good health.

The V call is TRBV2, the J call TRBJ2-3; D is undetermined. The ends were cut back, 3 bases at V and 5 bases at J, with 3 bases in the middle. This CDR3 comprises 11 residues. Germline values: CDR1 SNHLY, CDR2 FYNNEI. CDR3 protein: CASSDLDTQYF. CDR3 in DNA: TGTGCCAGCAGTGATTTAGATACGCAGTATTTT.

The rearrangement uses TRBV2 and TRBJ2-5; possibly TRBD1 for D (6 bases). Trimming left V 11 bases short and J 0 bases short, with 10 bases between. CDR1 is SNHLY, CDR2 FYNNEI, per germline. The CDR3 has 12 amino acids. The CDR3: CACRTDQETQYF. The DNA of the CDR3 is TGTGCCTGCCGGACAGACCAAGAGACCCAGTACTTC.

The genes are TRBV15 and TRBJ1-6; possible D gene TRBD1, 5 bases. This CDR3 has 12 amino acids. Germline loops: CDR1 LNHNV, CDR2 YYDKDF (reference sequence). V lost 0 bases and J 12 bases, leaving 6 bases between the germline ends. CDR3 nucleotides: TGTGCCACCAGCAGAGATGGGGGACCCCTCCACTTT. Translated: CATSRDGGPLHF.

The V call is TRBV4-3, the J call TRBJ1-6, with D perhaps matching TRBD1 (6 bases). The CDR3 covers 16 residues. Germline loops: CDR1 LGHNA, CDR2 YSLEER. The germline V and J ends were trimmed by 0 bases and 9 bases, with 15 bases remaining between them. CDR3 sequence: CASSQDPTGSTSPLHF. DNA of the CDR3: TGCGCCAGCAGCCAAGATCCGACAGGCAGTACTTCACCCCTCCACTTT.

The chain has TRBV7-6 and TRBJ2-1; D remains ambiguous. CDR3 size: 15 residues. Looked up from germline, CDR1 is SGHVS and CDR2 is FNYEAQ. Trimming took off 1 base at V and 2 bases at J, with 9 bases between the two ends. CDR3 sequence (DNA): TGTGCCAGCAGCTTAGGCGTAGGTGCCTACAATGAGCAGTTCTTC. Translated: CASSLGVGAYNEQFF.

This chain links TRBV6-4 with TRBJ2-4; 10 bases are shared with TRBD1. V gave up 6 bases and J gave up 3 bases; unmatched junction bases: 5. From germline, CDR1 is MRHNA and CDR2 SNTAGT. The CDR3 spans 15 residues. The CDR3 sequence: CASRGTGVGKNIQYF. CDR3 coding DNA: TGTGCCAGCAGAGGGACAGGGGTGGGCAAAAACATTCAGTACTTC.

This chain connects TRBV19 to TRBJ1-2; 9 bases agree with TRBD1. V dropped 6 bases and J dropped 2; count of bases not matched to a gene: 10. Germline V CDR1 and CDR2: LNHDA, SQIVND (reference sequence). CDR3 length: 16 amino acids. The chain's CDR3 is CASSNPPGTGNYGYTF. As DNA, the CDR3 is TGTGCCAGTAGCAACCCCCCCGGGACAGGGAACTATGGCTACACCTTC.

This rearrangement joins TRBV15 to TRBJ2-2; D possibly corresponds to TRBD1 (6 bases). The CDR3 covers 15 residues. V lost 8 bases and J 0 bases, leaving 13 bases between the germline ends. Looked up from germline, CDR1 is LNHNV and CDR2 is YYDKDF (reference sequence). CDR3 DNA: TGTGCCACCCGCCGAGGACAGACGAACACCGGGGAGCTGTTTTTT. Its translation: CATRRGQTNTGELFF.

The rearrangement links TRBV9 to TRBJ2-5, with 11 bases matching TRBD2. CDR3 length equals 15 residues. The germline V gene has CDR1 SGDLS and CDR2 YYNGEE. Trimming cost V 4 bases and J 1 base; bases outside gene matches: 3. CDR3 region: CASSLGLAGQETQYF. The CDR3 coding sequence is TGTGCCAGCAGCCTCGGACTAGCGGGCCAAGAGACCCAGTACTTC.

The chain combines TRBV7-2 with TRBJ2-1; 9 bases line up with TRBD2. Per the germline V gene, CDR1 is SGHTA and CDR2 is FQGNSA. Germline trimming cut 5 bases from V and 6 bases from J; bases unmatched to any gene: 5. This CDR3 spans 14 amino acids. Written as DNA, the CDR3 is TGTGCCAGCAGCCCTAGCGGGGTAAGCAATGAGCAGTTCTTC. Its translation: CASSPSGVSNEQFF.

This rearrangement joins TRBV7-2 to TRBJ1-2, with 8 bases identical to TRBD1. This CDR3 has 16 residues. With 5 bases clipped from V and 8 bases from J, the junction kept 16 bases outside the gene matches. CDR1 SGHTA and CDR2 FQGNSA come from the germline V gene. The DNA of the CDR3 is TGTGCCAGCAGCACGAGGACAGGGTCCGTACCTAGCGGCTACACCTTC. Protein sequence: CASSTRTGSVPSGYTF.

The chain combines TRBV11-3 with TRBJ2-3; D is perhaps TRBD2 (6 bases). Trimming left V 0 bases short and J 1 base short, with 11 bases between. Germline loops: CDR1 SGHNT, CDR2 YENEEA. There are 16 residues in the CDR3. The CDR3 DNA follows: TGTGCCAGCAGCTTAGATTTTGCGGGGCGCACAGATACGCAGTATTTT. Translation gives CASSLDFAGRTDTQYF.

This rearrangement joins TRBV28 to TRBJ1-4; D ambiguous. This CDR3 spans 14 amino acids. Germline V CDR1 and CDR2: MDHEN, SYDVKM. V was pared by 6 bases and J by 8 bases, with 16 bases between. CDR3 in amino acids: CASRSEGKGEKLFF. CDR3 sequence (DNA): TGTGCCAGCAGGTCCGAGGGAAAGGGAGAAAAACTGTTTTTT.

The chain is built from TRBV18 and TRBJ2-3; D uncertain. The CDR3 is 13 residues long. Germline V gene data show CDR1 as KGHSH and CDR2 as LQKENI. Trimming cost V 2 bases and J 3 bases, with 6 bases left between them. The CDR3: CASSPARTDTQYF. The DNA for the CDR3 is TGTGCCAGCTCACCAGCTAGGACAGATACGCAGTATTTT.

The chain has TRBV9 and TRBJ1-5; D uncertain. V was cut by 4 bases and J by 6 bases, with 11 bases left in between. Germline lookup yields CDR1 SGDLS and CDR2 YYNGEE. This CDR3 has 13 residues. CDR3 sequence: CASSPKILQPQHF. In nucleotides, the CDR3 is TGTGCCAGCAGCCCAAAAATCCTTCAGCCCCAGCATTTT.

The chain carries TRBV19 and TRBJ1-2, with 8 nucleotides matching TRBD1. Unmatched junction bases numbered 9, after V lost 5 bases and J lost 10 bases. Per the germline V gene, CDR1 is LNHDA and CDR2 is SQIVND (reference sequence). This CDR3 is built from 13 residues. The CDR3 reads CASSPDRVGPYTF. CDR3 sequence (DNA): TGTGCCAGTAGTCCGGACAGGGTTGGGCCCTACACCTTC. Filled out from reference TRBV19 and TRBJ1-2, the complete variable domain reads DGGITQSPKYLFRKEGQNVTLSCEQNLNHDAMYWYRQDPGQGLRLIYYSQIVNDFQKGDIAEGYSVSREKKESFPLTVTSAQKNPTAFYLCASSPDRVGPYTFGSGTRLTVV.

This clone is a singleton in its sample. V usage is TRBV4-3 and J usage is TRBJ2-1; D remains ambiguous. Germline CDR1 LGHNA, CDR2 YSLEER. CDR3 length: 12 residues. Deletions cut 0 bases from V and 9 bases from J, with 6 bases between. CDR3 region: CASSQDWGEQFF. The CDR3 nucleotides read TGCGCCAGCAGCCAAGATTGGGGTGAGCAGTTCTTC.

This clone is a singleton in its sample. The chain is built from TRBV5-1 and TRBJ2-1; D tentatively reads TRBD1 or TRBD2 (5 bases each). Germline V CDR1 and CDR2: SGHRS, YFSETQ. The germline V and J ends were trimmed by 7 bases and 3 bases, with 14 bases remaining between them. The CDR3 is 14 amino acids. The CDR3, as DNA: TGCGCCAGCGAGAATGGGGACGGCTACAATGAGCAGTTCTTC. This codes for CASENGDGYNEQFF.

The rearrangement uses TRBV5-1 and TRBJ2-5; D call uncertain. Germline V gene sequence: CDR1 SGHRS, CDR2 YFSETQ. The V end lost 1 base, the J end lost 0 bases, and 7 bases lay between the germline ends. There are 14 residues in the CDR3. The CDR3 reads CASSLSAYQETQYF. The CDR3 nucleotides are TGCGCCAGCAGCTTGTCTGCGTACCAAGAGACCCAGTACTTC.

V gene TRBV27 combines with J gene TRBJ1-1, with D possibly matching TRBD1 (6 bases). The V gene's germline CDR1 is MNHEY and CDR2 SMNVEV (reference sequence). The CDR3 loop spans 15 amino acids. The germline V and J ends were trimmed by 7 bases and 0 bases, with 15 bases remaining between them. The CDR3 spells CASNHGGALNTEAFF. The CDR3 DNA is TGTGCCAGCAACCACGGGGGGGCTCTGAACACTGAAGCTTTCTTT.

The count of this clone is one. The gene calls are TRBV9 and TRBJ2-4; D unresolved. The V end lost 1 base, the J end lost 0 bases, and 8 bases lay between the germline ends. The germline V gene encodes CDR1 SGDLS and CDR2 YYNGEE. The CDR3 contains 15 residues. CDR3 in DNA: TGTGCCAGCAGCGTAAACGACCAAGCCAAAAACATTCAGTACTTC. Its translation: CASSVNDQAKNIQYF.

The gene calls are TRBV23-1 and TRBJ2-7; TRBD1 agrees at 8 bases. TRBV23-1 is reported as an ORF; its role is uncertain. The CDR3 contains 16 residues. V was clipped by 0 bases and J by 1 base; unmatched bases: 5. The CDR3 loop reads CASSQSEGQGSYEQYF. CDR3 in DNA: TGCGCCAGCAGTCAATCGGAAGGACAGGGATCCTACGAGCAGTACTTC.

CDR3 sequence: CASSFPGQGARETQYF. Written as DNA, the CDR3 is TGTGCCAGCAGTTTCCCGGGACAGGGGGCTCGGGAGACCCAGTACTTC. The chain couples TRBV28 to TRBJ2-5; TRBD1 matches at 12 bases. Trimming took 3 bases from V and 5 from J; bases not matched to a gene: 7. The CDR3 runs to 16 residues. Germline CDR1 reads MDHEN; CDR2 reads SYDVKM.

As to this clone: A junction boundary mismatches the germline segment, possibly from a read error. The sample has other DNA sequences that encode this CDR3 too. The chain is built from TRBV7-8 and TRBJ1-2; D perhaps matches TRBD1 (5 bases). This CDR3 contains 15 residues. Per the germline V gene, CDR1 is SGHVS and CDR2 is FQNEAQ. DNA for the CDR3: TGCGCCAGCAGCTCAGACGCCGGGACGGGCTATGGCTACACCTTC. Its protein product is CASSSDAGTGYGYTF.

This chain uses TRBV9 with TRBJ2-1; the D gene is possibly TRBD2 (6 bases). V was clipped by 0 bases and J by 0 bases, with 13 bases between them. This CDR3 contains 17 residues. CDR1 is SGDLS and CDR2 is YYNGEE in the germline V gene. For the CDR3, the DNA is TGTGCCAGCAGCGTAGACGTGGGAGGCTACTCCTACAATGAGCAGTTCTTC. Its protein product is CASSVDVGGYSYNEQFF.

The J gene is TRBJ1-2, the V gene TRBV6-5; 7 nucleotides align to TRBD1. Per germline, CDR1 MNHEY and CDR2 SVGAGI. J gave up 8 bases and V 5 bases, and 11 bases lay outside the gene matches. The CDR3 is made up of 14 amino acids. The DNA of the CDR3 is TGTGCCAGCAGTGAAGGGGGCACCCGAGGCGGCTACACCTTC. Amino acids: CASSEGGTRGGYTF.

This clone was counted once. J is TRBJ2-4 and V is TRBV29-1, with D uncertain. The CDR3 covers 12 residues. V lost 7 bases to trimming and J lost 8 bases, with 15 bases between them. The germline CDR1 and CDR2 sequences are SQVTM and ANQGSEA. The CDR3 loop is CSAARQSDIQYF. The DNA for the CDR3 is TGCAGCGCCGCGAGGCAGTCTGACATTCAGTACTTC.

The CDR3 DNA is TGTGCCAGCAGCAATTTAGAAAAACTGTTTTTT. Residues: CASSNLEKLFF. The chain recombines TRBV7-9 with TRBJ1-4; D ambiguous. Trimming left V 5 bases short and J 8 bases short, with 6 bases between. The CDR3 totals 11 residues. Germline V CDR1 and CDR2: SEHNR, FQNEAQ (reference sequence).

The chain couples TRBV6-6 to TRBJ1-1; a possible D gene is TRBD1 (6 bases). Per germline, CDR1 MNHNY and CDR2 SVGAGI (reference sequence). Trimming removed 0 bases at V and 2 bases at J, with 10 bases between. The CDR3 covers 15 residues. DNA for the CDR3: TGTGCCAGCAGTTACTCAGGGACACTCAACACTGAAGCTTTCTTT. Protein sequence: CASSYSGTLNTEAFF.